The sequence of this TCR beta chain was determined in a study of blood T cell repertoires in COVID-19. In the study overall: The origin of the acute and convalescent COVID-19 samples was the United States, Italy and Spain. In each case, the material was cDNA or gDNA derived from T cells, B-cell-depleted T cells, or PBMCs.

In the original workflow: Researchers report that nucleated cell counts were estimated from reference gene primer amplification. Produced via immunoSEQ multiplex PCR; TCRdb's table is partial and in-frame only. V and J calls and clone size are given by that table; D and trimming were obtained from the DNA. The data show under 200,000 clones, with around 83% seen just once and less than 6.5% held by the top ten. This clone was observed a handful of times. The Seattle patients, enrolled during active infection, were followed longitudinally. The CDR3 extends over 14 amino acids. Germline CDR1 reads LGHNA; CDR2 reads YNFKEQ. The ends lost 3 bases at V and 6 bases at J; junction bases unmatched: 6.

Specimen: peripheral blood. The chain has TRBV4-2 and TRBJ1-1; 8 nucleotides agree with TRBD1. The receptor was isolated from a woman aged 45-59 years with COVID-19, enrolled during active disease. Here the CDR3 reads CASSHLTGEAEAFF. The DNA for the CDR3 is TGTGCCAGCAGCCACCTGACAGGGGAGGCTGAAGCTTTCTTT.